This T cell receptor beta chain was captured in a study of T cell responses to AZD1222 COVID-19 vaccine. General study results and limits: At 160-218 and 743-854, vaccine-associated CD4 TCRs were dominant, and they spanned spike.

V lost 1 base and J lost 4, with 17 bases in between. Germline loops: CDR1 SGHDN, CDR2 FVKESK. The CDR3 covers 16 residues. Pooling covered second doses at about 4 or about 12 weeks. This table comes from immunoSEQ multiplex PCR, and its TCRdb copy is limited to in-frame clones, with some not included. The sample holds 43,000 or so clones, roughly 88% seen once. With respect to this clone: Antigen unknown.

The chain combines TRBV14 with TRBJ2-7; D unresolved. The sample was peripheral blood, taken 28 days after the second AZD1222 dose. This TCR was sampled from an adult who received the AZD1222 COVID-19 vaccine. The CDR3 is CASSQGTPGRGYEQYF. The DNA for the CDR3 is TGTGCCAGCAGCCAAGGGACCCCGGGTAGAGGTTACGAGCAGTACTTC.